These 8 T cell receptor beta chains share one sample of origin, sequenced in a study of blood T cell repertoires in COVID-19. Assay used: immunoSEQ multiplex PCR; TCRdb lists only in-frame clones, some missing. In the table there are about 92,000 clones, less than 75% of which are singletons. Input material: peripheral blood. These receptors were taken from a woman in her fifties or sixties in a cohort sampled during active or convalescent COVID-19.

The DNA for the CDR3 is TGCAGCGGGGGACACCCGAACACTGAAGCTTTCTTT. Protein sequence: CSGGHPNTEAFF. The chain uses TRBV29-1 and TRBJ1-1; tentative D call: TRBD1 (6 bases). Germline lookup yields CDR1 SQVTM and CDR2 ANQGSEA. The CDR3 has 12 residues. The V end was cut by 7 bases, the J end by 1 base, with 10 bases between.

This chain links TRBV10-3 with TRBJ2-1; D may be TRBD1 (6 bases). V lost 3 bases and J lost 5, with 14 bases in between. The germline V gene has CDR1 ENHRY and CDR2 SYGVKD. The CDR3 covers 15 residues. CDR3 DNA: TGTGCCATCAGTGAAACAGGGATGGCTAACAATGAGCAGTTCTTC. Protein product: CAISETGMANNEQFF.

A word on this clone: No DNA is shown, since the ends of the CDR3 on it are uncertain; the CDR3 is the one TCRdb lists. The V gene is TRBV10-3, the J gene TRBJ1-1. The CDR3 is 13 residues long, counting both termini. Germline loops: CDR1 ENHRY, CDR2 SYGVKD. CDR3 residues: CAISDFRGTEAFF.

This clone was found a few times. The V gene is TRBV7-9, the J gene TRBJ1-2; 9 positions match TRBD1. The V segment lost 5 bases and the J segment 0 bases; nucleotides outside the gene matches: 10. This CDR3 has 17 amino acids. Germline values: CDR1 SEHNR, CDR2 FQNEAQ (reference sequence). The CDR3 reads CASSQPGQGFANYGYTF. In DNA, the CDR3 is TGTGCCAGCAGCCAACCGGGACAGGGCTTTGCTAACTATGGCTACACCTTC. Looking up the rest from reference TRBV7-9 and TRBJ1-2 gives the full variable domain: DTGVSQNPRHKITKRGQNVTFRCDPISEHNRLYWYRQTLGQGPEFLTYFQNEAQLEKSRLLSDRFSAERPKGSFSTLEIQRTEQGDSAMYLCASSQPGQGFANYGYTFGSGTRLTVV.

The chain employs TRBV11-2 and TRBJ2-4, with TRBD2 as a possible D gene (6 bases). This CDR3 has 15 residues. Germline loops: CDR1 SGHAT, CDR2 FQNNGV. V was shortened by 1 base and J by 8 bases, with 15 bases between the two germline ends. The CDR3 spells CASSLGHRGGDIQYF. The CDR3 DNA reads TGTGCCAGCAGCTTAGGGCATCGGGGCGGGGACATTCAGTACTTC.

In DNA, the CDR3 is TGTGCCAGCAGCTTAGCACTAGCGGGGCAAGAGACCCAGTACTTC. Translating it yields CASSLALAGQETQYF. J is TRBJ2-5 and V is TRBV7-2; the match to TRBD2 covers 10 bases. The CDR3 contains 15 residues. Germline CDR1 SGHTA, CDR2 FQGNSA. Trimming took 0 bases from V and 2 from J; bases not matched to a gene: 0.

This chain links TRBV19 with TRBJ2-1; TRBD2 matches at 10 bases. The CDR3 spans 16 residues. V dropped 6 bases and J dropped 4; count of bases not matched to a gene: 9. Germline CDR1 and CDR2: LNHDA and SQIVND (reference sequence). The CDR3 region has the DNA TGTGCCAGTAGGGAGCGGGGGGGCCTCTCATACAATGAGCAGTTCTTC. It encodes CASRERGGLSYNEQFF.

The V and J genes are TRBV30 and TRBJ2-1, with TRBD1 identical over 8 bases. Trimming at V came to 5 bases and at J to 2 bases, leaving 2 bases not matched to a gene. This CDR3 has 13 amino acids. Germline CDR1 GTSNPN, CDR2 SVGIG (reference sequence). The CDR3 DNA reads as TGTGCCTGGGACAGGGGACCCTACAATGAGCAGTTCTTC. Amino acid sequence: CAWDRGPYNEQFF.